Listed below are T cell receptor beta chains from one sample, sequenced in a study of cytomegalovirus exposure and HLA in healthy donors. TCRdb keeps only in-frame clones here, not all; method: immunoSEQ multiplex PCR. The repertoire holds more than 140,000 clones, around 90% seen once, with 3% to 3.5% in the top ten. Sequences were obtained from PBMCs. The receptor source for this set is a woman aged 18 to 35 in good health and CMV-seropositive. Each CDR3 is given with its conserved first and last residue. D genes are given only for firm matches. Part of the rows lack a size; the others show once, few, many or a class for expanded clones.

TRBV5-1	.	once	TRBJ2-7	TGCGCCAGCAGCTTGGGCCTAGGTCTGGAGCAGTACTTC	CASSLGLGLEQYF
TRBV29-1	TRBD2	.	TRBJ2-7	TGCAGCGTTCTAAATCCGAGCGGGAGATCCCCTCTCGAGCAGTACTTC	CSVLNPSGRSPLEQYF
TRBV6-5	TRBD1	.	TRBJ1-6	TGTGCCAGCAACGACAGGGGCTTCAATTCACCCCTCCACTTT	CASNDRGFNSPLHF
TRBV5-4	TRBD2	.	TRBJ2-1	TGTGCCAGCAGCCCGGGGGGAGCAACTTACAATGAGCAGTTCTTC	CASSPGGATYNEQFF
TRBV5-1	TRBD2	.	TRBJ2-5	TGCGCCAGCAGTAGAACCGGGACTAGCGGGGGAAGCCAAGAGACCCAGTACTTC	CASSRTGTSGGSQETQYF
TRBV4-3	TRBD1	.	TRBJ1-5	TGCGCCAGCAGCCAAGATGCGCAGGGGGCCCAGCCCCAGCATTTT	CASSQDAQGAQPQHF
TRBV7-3	.	once	TRBJ2-3	TGTGCCAGCAGTCTCTCCGGGACAAACACAGATACGCAGTATTTT	CASSLSGTNTDTQYF
TRBV5-1	TRBD1	.	TRBJ2-5	TGCGCCAGCAGCCCCGGGCCGGGACAGCAGCAAGAGACCCAGTACTTC	CASSPGPGQQQETQYF
TRBV7-2	TRBD1	.	TRBJ2-3	TGTGCCAGCAGCTTAAGTAGCTGGTCAGGGGGCGCGGATACGCAGTATTTT	CASSLSSWSGGADTQYF
TRBV9	TRBD1	.	TRBJ2-7	TGTGCCAGCAGCCTTCCCCGTCCAGGGGGCGTTTTGACCTACGAGCAGTACTTC	CASSLPRPGGVLTYEQYF
TRBV18	.	.	TRBJ1-4	TGTGCCAGCTCACCACGTACAGGGCCAACTAATGAAAAACTGTTTTTT	CASSPRTGPTNEKLFF
TRBV7-8	.	.	TRBJ1-1	TGTGCCAGCAGCTTAGGTGGGGCAGCAGGCACTGAAGCTTTCTTT	CASSLGGAAGTEAFF
TRBV2	.	few	TRBJ2-5	TGTGCCAGCAGTGTAGTTGGGTCGATGGAGTACCAAGAGACCCAGTACTTC	CASSVVGSMEYQETQYF
TRBV5-5	TRBD2	.	TRBJ2-7	TGTGCCAGCAGCGTAGCGGGAGAGTACGAGCAGTACTTC	CASSVAGEYEQYF
TRBV30	TRBD2	.	TRBJ2-7	TGTGCCTGGAGTGCCCCTGGACTAGCGGGCCGCTACGAGCAGTACTTC	CAWSAPGLAGRYEQYF
TRBV7-2	.	.	TRBJ1-1	TGTGCCAGCAGCCGGTGGGGAGACACTGAAGCTTTCTTT	CASSRWGDTEAFF
TRBV19	.	.	TRBJ2-2	TGTGCCAGTAGTATGAGGATCGACGGGGAGCTGTTTTTT	CASSMRIDGELFF
TRBV30	.	.	TRBJ1-1	TGTGCCTGGAGAACCATCGGTTTAAATATAGCTTTCTTT	CAWRTIGLNIAFF
TRBV18	TRBD1	.	TRBJ1-2	TGTGCCAGCTCACCACGACAGGGGATATCGGGCTACACCTTC	CASSPRQGISGYTF
TRBV6-1	TRBD2	.	TRBJ2-3	TGTGCCAGCAGCTATAGCGGGAGTGCAGATACGCAGTATTTT	CASSYSGSADTQYF
TRBV18	.	.	TRBJ2-1	TGTGCCAGCTCGCTAATAGACAATGAGCAGTTCTTC	CASSLIDNEQFF
TRBV9	TRBD1	.	TRBJ2-2	TGTGCCAGCAGCGTGGGCCCCGGGACAGGGATGGGTGGCACCGGGGAGCTGTTTTTT	CASSVGPGTGMGGTGELFF